This TCR beta chain was identified in a study of blood T cell repertoires in COVID-19. Study processing details: Amplification with reference gene primers provided the estimates of nucleated cell counts. Profiled with immunoSEQ multiplex PCR; TCRdb holds only in-frame clones, not every one. That table gives V, J and clone size, and the DNA gave D and trimming. The data show some 53,000 clones, roughly nine tenths seen once. V was trimmed by 8 bases and J by 2 bases, leaving 14 bases between them. This CDR3 comprises 14 residues. Germline V CDR1 and CDR2: SEHNR, FQNEAQ (reference sequence). This TCR was sampled from a human donor with active COVID-19. The donor label of this sample is uncertain. The sequencing sample was made of peripheral blood. The rearrangement links TRBV7-9 to TRBJ2-3; D not certain. The CDR3 sequence is CASAEIFPTDTQYF. The CDR3 nucleotides read TGTGCCAGCGCCGAGATTTTTCCCACAGATACGCAGTATTTT. The variable domain in full, completed from reference TRBV7-9 and TRBJ2-3, reads DTGVSQNPRHKITKRGQNVTFRCDPISEHNRLYWYRQTLGQGPEFLTYFQNEAQLEKSRLLSDRFSAERPKGSFSTLEIQRTEQGDSAMYLCASAEIFPTDTQYFGPGTRLTVL.